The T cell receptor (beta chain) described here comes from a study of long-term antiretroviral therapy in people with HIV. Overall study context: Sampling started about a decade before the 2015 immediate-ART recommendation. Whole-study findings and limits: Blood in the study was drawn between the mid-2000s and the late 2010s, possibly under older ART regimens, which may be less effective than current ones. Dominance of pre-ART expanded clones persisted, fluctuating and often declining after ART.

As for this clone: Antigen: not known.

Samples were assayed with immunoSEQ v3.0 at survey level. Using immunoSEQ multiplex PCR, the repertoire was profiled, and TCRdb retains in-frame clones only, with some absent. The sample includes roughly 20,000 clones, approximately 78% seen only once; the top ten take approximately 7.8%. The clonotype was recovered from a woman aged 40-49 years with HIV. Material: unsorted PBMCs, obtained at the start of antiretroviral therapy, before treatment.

In DNA form, the CDR3 reads TGTGCCAGCAGCTTAGTAGGGACAGGGGGCCGGAACACTGAAGCTTTCTTT. Its translation is CASSLVGTGGRNTEAFF. The chain is built from TRBV11-2 and TRBJ1-1; 12 bases map to TRBD1. CDR3 size: 17 residues. CDR1 is SGHAT, CDR2 FQNNGV, per germline. The V gene end was trimmed by 1 base and the J gene end by 1 base; junction bases not matched to a gene: 4.